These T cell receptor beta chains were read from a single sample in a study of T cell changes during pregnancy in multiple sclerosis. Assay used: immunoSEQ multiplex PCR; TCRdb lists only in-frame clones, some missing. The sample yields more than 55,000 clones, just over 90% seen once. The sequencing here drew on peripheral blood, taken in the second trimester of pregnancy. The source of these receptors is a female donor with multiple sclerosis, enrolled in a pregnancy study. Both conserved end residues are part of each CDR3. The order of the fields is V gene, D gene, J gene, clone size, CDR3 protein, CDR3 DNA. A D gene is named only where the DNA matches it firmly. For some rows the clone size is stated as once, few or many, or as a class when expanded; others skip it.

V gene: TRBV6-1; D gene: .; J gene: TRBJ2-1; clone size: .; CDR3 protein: CASSERGNTYNEQFF; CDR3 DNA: TGTGCCAGCAGTGAAAGGGGAAACACCTACAATGAGCAGTTCTTC
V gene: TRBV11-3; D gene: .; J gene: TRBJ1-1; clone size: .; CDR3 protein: CASSLEPSALAFF; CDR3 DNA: TGTGCCAGCAGCTTAGAACCCTCAGCGTTGGCTTTCTTT
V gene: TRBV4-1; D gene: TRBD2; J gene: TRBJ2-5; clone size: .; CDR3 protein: CASSQGASGRGDGETQYF; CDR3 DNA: TGCGCCAGCAGCCAAGGGGCTTCAGGCCGGGGGGACGGGGAGACCCAGTACTTC
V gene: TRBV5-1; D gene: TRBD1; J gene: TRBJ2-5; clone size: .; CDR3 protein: CASSASQGAETQYF; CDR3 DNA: TGCGCCAGCAGCGCATCCCAGGGGGCGGAGACCCAGTACTTC
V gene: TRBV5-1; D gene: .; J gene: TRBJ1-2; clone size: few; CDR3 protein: CASSLITAQHYGYTF; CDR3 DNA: TGCGCCAGCAGCTTGATTACCGCACAACACTATGGCTACACCTTC
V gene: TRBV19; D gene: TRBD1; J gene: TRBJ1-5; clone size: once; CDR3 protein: CASSSTGQGGQPQHF; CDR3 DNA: TGTGCCAGTAGTTCTACCGGACAGGGGGGCCAGCCCCAGCATTTT
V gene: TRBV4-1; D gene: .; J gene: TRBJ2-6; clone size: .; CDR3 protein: CASSQEPPGGTGVAGANVLTF; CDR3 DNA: TGCGCCAGCAGCCAAGAGCCCCCCGGGGGAACCGGGGTCGCAGGGGCCAACGTCCTGACTTTC
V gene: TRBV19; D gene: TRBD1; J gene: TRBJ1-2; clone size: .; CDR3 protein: CASSILGQGRGYTF; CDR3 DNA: TGTGCCAGTAGTATACTCGGACAGGGAAGGGGCTACACCTTC
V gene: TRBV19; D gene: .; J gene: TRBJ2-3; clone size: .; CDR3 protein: CASSIGDFPSTDTQYF; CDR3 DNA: TGTGCCAGTAGTATAGGGGACTTTCCTAGCACAGATACGCAGTATTTT
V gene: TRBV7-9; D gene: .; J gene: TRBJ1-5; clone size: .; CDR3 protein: CASSLSGATYQPQHF; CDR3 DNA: TGTGCCAGCAGCTTATCAGGGGCCACCTATCAGCCCCAGCATTTT